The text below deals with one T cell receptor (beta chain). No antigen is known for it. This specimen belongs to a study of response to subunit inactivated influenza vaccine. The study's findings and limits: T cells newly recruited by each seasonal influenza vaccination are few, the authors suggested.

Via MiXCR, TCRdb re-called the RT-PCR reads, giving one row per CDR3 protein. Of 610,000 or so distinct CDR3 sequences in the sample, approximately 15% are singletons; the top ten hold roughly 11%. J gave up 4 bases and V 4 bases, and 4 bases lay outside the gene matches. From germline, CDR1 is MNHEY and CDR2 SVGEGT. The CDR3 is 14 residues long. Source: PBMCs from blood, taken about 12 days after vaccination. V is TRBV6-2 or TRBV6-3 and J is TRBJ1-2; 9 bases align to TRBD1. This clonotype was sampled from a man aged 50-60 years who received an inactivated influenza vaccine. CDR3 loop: CASSSTGGVYGYTF. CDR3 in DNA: TGTGCCAGCAGTTCGACAGGGGGAGTCTATGGCTACACCTTC.